This record concerns one T cell receptor beta chain sequence. Antigen: not known. RNA, once extracted, was reverse transcribed into cDNA for use as the sequencing template. Using immunoSEQ multiplex PCR, the repertoire was profiled, and TCRdb retains in-frame clones only, with some absent. The sample comprises roughly 20,000 clones, more than 50% of which are singletons, and 6.1% rests with the top ten. This record belongs to a study of CD8+ T cells in alopecia areata. Points from the study as a whole: Sequencing of scalp samples also includes resident alphabeta T cells from normal skin.

Trimming cost V 3 bases and J 5 bases; bases outside gene matches: 8. Looked up from germline, CDR1 is WSHSY and CDR2 is SAAADI. The CDR3 covers 15 residues. Sampling of alopecia areata patients yielded lesional scalp punch biopsies as well as peripheral blood. The chain is built from TRBV10-2 and TRBJ2-5, with 8 nucleotides matching TRBD2. The material was skin, obtained at week 0. The sequence came from a human donor with alopecia areata. CDR3 nucleotides: TGCGCCAGCAGTGAAGGGTTAGCGGGGTTTGAGACCCAGTACTTC. This gives the protein CASSEGLAGFETQYF.